This T cell receptor beta chain was recorded in a study of blood T cell repertoires in COVID-19. Across the whole study: COVID-19 samples from acute and convalescent phases originated in the United States, Italy and Spain. From T cells, B-cell-depleted T cells, or PBMCs came the material, which was cDNA or gDNA.

The CDR3 sequence is 14 residues long. Trimming at V came to 11 bases and at J to 5 bases, leaving 11 bases not matched to a gene. Per the germline V gene, CDR1 is MDHEN and CDR2 is SYDVKM. Using immunoSEQ multiplex PCR, the repertoire was profiled, and TCRdb retains in-frame clones only, with some absent. Of some 180,000 clones listed, approximately 85% were seen once; the top ten hold 6.2%. The cohort comprised adults aged roughly 18 to 100 years residing in approximately 25 US areas. The sequence was obtained from a man in his forties or fifties who had recovered from COVID-19. The specimen was PBMCs or T cells enriched from blood (not recorded which). The genes are TRBV28 and TRBJ2-2, with 7 bases fitting TRBD1. CDR3 protein: CALGAGGSTGELFF. CDR3 DNA: TGTGCCCTTGGGGCAGGGGGTAGTACCGGGGAGCTGTTTTTT.